This T cell receptor (beta chain) was profiled in a study of cytomegalovirus exposure and HLA in healthy donors. As to this clone: What it binds is unknown.

Points from the study as a whole: Cytomegalovirus association was assigned to around 150 TCR beta chains. Three CMV-associated chains proved CMV antigen-specific in vitro. In a later analysis, TCR beta V- and J-gene trimming showed a link to a missense DCLRE1C variant.

Between the trimmed V and J ends, which lost 3 bases and 0 bases, there was a span of 8 bases. Germline CDR1 is KGHSH and CDR2 is LQKENI. The CDR3 extends over 14 amino acids. PCR was performed using 60 Vbeta and 13 Jbeta primers. Original handling: The count from a later analysis was 70 million to 85 million unique TCR beta chains, 9.5 million to 11 million of them shared. Libraries were prepared by immunoSEQ multiplex PCR; TCRdb keeps only in-frame clonotypes and omits some of them. That table furnishes V, J and clone size, whereas the DNA furnished D and trimming. The sample records approximately 110,000 clones, around 80% being singletons.

The sample consisted of PBMCs. The chain uses TRBV18 and TRBJ1-1, with D unresolved. The receptor was isolated from a man aged 25 to 40 in good health and CMV-seropositive. The CDR3 nucleotides are TGTGCCAGCTCACCGGCGGGGATGAACACTGAAGCTTTCTTT. It translates to CASSPAGMNTEAFF.